The rows below give T cell receptor beta chains drawn from one sample of a study of cytomegalovirus exposure and HLA in healthy donors. The method was immunoSEQ multiplex PCR; TCRdb's version includes in-frame clones alone and lacks a portion of them. Of roughly 150,000 clones in the sample, more than 65% are singletons; the top ten hold about 1.5%. Sequenced sample: PBMCs. The receptors come from a man aged 50-60 years in good health and CMV-seropositive. Both conserved end residues are part of each CDR3. A row's size may be missing; if present it is once, few, many or a size class.

abundance	v_gene	j_gene	CDR3aa
NA	TRBV7-2	TRBJ1-5	CASSLRGVRNQPQHF
NA	TRBV9	TRBJ1-1	CASSVVAGADTEAFF
NA	TRBV27	TRBJ2-7	CASRTSGRPVEQYF
NA	TRBV5-1	TRBJ1-2	CASRETDYGYTF
NA	TRBV9	TRBJ2-1	CASSVAGDRYNEQFF
once	TRBV28	TRBJ2-3	CASSLPWQGTDTQYF
NA	TRBV11-3	TRBJ2-1	CASSLGLSNEQFF
NA	TRBV19	TRBJ2-1	CASSMTSGRFCSYNEQFF
NA	TRBV27	TRBJ2-5	CASSPRGLAGLETQYF
NA	TRBV5-1	TRBJ2-1	CASNRDAAYNEQFF
NA	TRBV27	TRBJ2-7	CASSLSRQGNEQYF
NA	TRBV7-2	TRBJ2-7	CASSATGGPYEQYF
NA	TRBV27	TRBJ2-5	CASSLSLAGQTQYF
NA	TRBV6-6	TRBJ2-7	CASSYSRGPLSYEQYF
NA	TRBV29-1	TRBJ2-3	CSVDSGGGSTDTQYF
NA	TRBV5-5	TRBJ2-7	CASSWGMGADSYEQYF
NA	TRBV5-1	TRBJ1-1	CASSPQGAYTEAFF
NA	TRBV29-1	TRBJ2-1	CSVEFAEAYNEQFF
NA	TRBV4-3	TRBJ2-7	CASSQEGFGGAGEQYF
once	TRBV27	TRBJ1-1	CASGPYRFSEAFF
NA	TRBV7-9	TRBJ2-5	CASSLGGGKETQYF
NA	TRBV18	TRBJ1-4	CASSPNGGQGDEKLFF
once	TRBV7-9	TRBJ1-2	CASSLGGQVLYYGYTF
NA	TRBV30	TRBJ2-1	CAWTRSRVTNNEQFF
NA	TRBV28	TRBJ1-5	CASSSIDVNRPQHF
NA	TRBV6-4	TRBJ2-3	CASSVGSGATDTQYF
NA	TRBV6-5	TRBJ2-7	CASSYLYQGAYEQYF
few	TRBV6-1	TRBJ2-4	CASSLTTSVQHQYF
NA	TRBV4-2	TRBJ1-4	CASSANRGRGEKLFF
many	TRBV6-5	TRBJ1-2	CASRKTGGGYTF
once	TRBV28	TRBJ2-4	CASSPKRTSGGAGNIQYF
NA	TRBV9	TRBJ2-1	CASSGGVGLAGNEQFF
NA	TRBV5-4	TRBJ2-5	CASSLLEETQYF
NA	TRBV5-1	TRBJ2-2	CASSPRRTGGVGSGELFF
NA	TRBV28	TRBJ1-6	CASSLPGQGSYSPLHF
once	TRBV27	TRBJ1-1	CASSPGRELGTEAFF
once	TRBV9	TRBJ1-6	CASSVDSGRDSPLHF